The 25 T cell receptor beta chains given below trace back to one sample, sequenced in a study of PD-L1 blockade in urothelial cancer. Regarding time point: peripheral blood 6 weeks after treatment start. Method: immunoSEQ multiplex PCR; TCRdb's copy keeps in-frame clones and lacks some. The sample carries about 41,000 clones, about 85% recorded once. This specimen was PBMCs, taken around atezolizumab (anti-PD-L1) treatment. The receptor set was obtained from a man between 70 and 80 years old with urothelial cancer.

The chain joins TRBV29-1 to TRBJ2-3; 8 bases map to TRBD2. Germline CDR1 and CDR2: SQVTM and ANQGSEA. The V gene end was trimmed by 8 bases and the J gene end by 0 bases; junction bases not matched to a gene: 7. This CDR3 contains 14 residues. The CDR3 loop is CSIRGGVSTDTQYF. The CDR3 nucleotides read TGCAGCATCCGGGGGGGGGTTAGCACAGATACGCAGTATTTT.

The genes are TRBV28 and TRBJ1-5; D might be TRBD1 (5 bases). CDR3 size: 14 residues. Trimming removed 2 bases at V and 3 bases at J, with 8 bases between. CDR1 is MDHEN, CDR2 SYDVKM, per germline. In nucleotides, the CDR3 is TGTGCCAGCAGTTTAACAGGACCCAATCAGCCCCAGCATTTT. Amino acids: CASSLTGPNQPQHF.

This clone is categorized as medium-sized. The chain employs TRBV27 and TRBJ2-7; TRBD1 matches 11 bases. J was trimmed by 7 bases and V by 4 bases; bases with no gene match: 6. CDR1 is MNHEY, CDR2 SMNVEV, per germline (reference sequence). The length of the CDR3 is 14 residues. CDR3 DNA sequence: TGTGCCAGCAGTTCAGGACAGGGGGCCAGGGAGCAGTACTTC. It specifies CASSSGQGAREQYF.

The chain recombines TRBV30 with TRBJ2-1; TRBD1 might be the D (5 bases). Trimming removed 4 bases from V and 4 bases from J, with 11 bases in between. Germline V gives CDR1 GTSNPN, CDR2 SVGIG (reference sequence). This CDR3 is 13 amino acids long. The CDR3 sequence: CAWTDRGYNEQFF. DNA for the CDR3: TGTGCCTGGACAGACAGAGGTTACAATGAGCAGTTCTTC. The full variable domain, completed using reference TRBV30 and TRBJ2-1, is SQTIHQWPATLVQPVGSPLSLECTVEGTSNPNLYWYRQAAGRGLQLLFYSVGIGQISSEVPQNLSASRPQDRQFILSSKKLLLSDSGFYLCAWTDRGYNEQFFGPGTRLTVL.

This clone was seen just once. V gene TRBV9 combines with J gene TRBJ1-2; 10 bases are a match to TRBD1. Per germline, CDR1 SGDLS and CDR2 YYNGEE. The CDR3 has 16 amino acids. V shed 4 bases, J shed 2 bases, and the junction held 8 bases outside the gene matches. Here the CDR3 reads CASSPGQGGLNYGYTF. CDR3 nucleotides: TGTGCCAGCAGCCCTGGACAGGGGGGGTTGAACTATGGCTACACCTTC.

The chain has TRBV5-1 and TRBJ1-1; 8 bases map to TRBD1. CDR1 and CDR2 from the germline V gene are SGHRS and YFSETQ. The J segment lost 7 bases and the V segment lost 4 bases, leaving 12 bases of the junction unmatched. CDR3 size: 15 residues. The CDR3 DNA sequence: TGCGCCAGCAGCCCCTCCGGACAGGGCGAGAGTGAAGCTTTCTTT. It translates to CASSPSGQGESEAFF.

The V gene is TRBV19, the J gene TRBJ2-7; D possibly corresponds to TRBD1 (5 bases). Germline V lookup: CDR1 LNHDA, CDR2 SQIVND (reference sequence). The germline V and J ends were trimmed by 5 bases and 6 bases, with 17 bases remaining between them. The CDR3 covers 14 residues. The DNA of the CDR3 is TGTGCCAGTAGTCCTAATCACGGTAGGGGCGAGCAGTACTTC. This translates into CASSPNHGRGEQYF. Using reference TRBV19 and TRBJ2-7 for the parts outside the CDR3, the full variable domain is DGGITQSPKYLFRKEGQNVTLSCEQNLNHDAMYWYRQDPGQGLRLIYYSQIVNDFQKGDIAEGYSVSREKKESFPLTVTSAQKNPTAFYLCASSPNHGRGEQYFGPGTRLTVT.

A single count supports this clone. The gene calls are TRBV6-4 and TRBJ2-1, with 11 bases identical to TRBD2. Per germline, CDR1 MRHNA and CDR2 SNTAGT. CDR3 length equals 18 residues. After removal of 6 bases from V and 8 bases from J, the junction contained 18 bases not matched to a gene. CDR3 in amino acids: CASSDQATSGMEPYEQFF. The CDR3 nucleotides are TGTGCCAGCAGCGATCAGGCGACTAGCGGGATGGAGCCCTATGAGCAGTTCTTC.

This sequence joins TRBV6-1 and TRBJ2-2; 7 bases fit TRBD2. V lost 2 bases, J lost 7 bases, and 22 bases stayed unmatched. Looked up from germline, CDR1 is MNHNS and CDR2 is SASEGT. The CDR3 loop spans 20 amino acids. The CDR3 spells CASSENGSGYLREFGGELFF. The CDR3 DNA follows: TGTGCCAGCAGTGAAAACGGGTCCGGTTATCTGCGGGAGTTCGGCGGGGAGCTGTTTTTT.

The CDR3 DNA is TGCGCCAGCAGCTTGACTAGCGGCCCAGCGGAGCAGTTCTTC. Amino acid sequence: CASSLTSGPAEQFF. This chain joins TRBV5-1 and TRBJ2-1; 8 bases map to TRBD2. J gave up 10 bases and V 1 base, and 7 bases lay outside the gene matches. CDR1 is SGHRS, CDR2 YFSETQ, per germline. The CDR3 consists of 14 residues.

This clone occurred a few times. The rearrangement links TRBV5-6 to TRBJ1-1, with TRBD1 identical over 8 bases. V lost 4 bases, J lost 6 bases, and 5 bases stayed unmatched. The CDR3 is made up of 13 amino acids. The germline gives CDR1 SGHDT, CDR2 YYEEEE. CDR3 nucleotide sequence: TGTGCCAGCAGCCTACAGGGGGGTGCTGAAGCTTTCTTT. Amino acid sequence: CASSLQGGAEAFF. The complete variable domain, with remaining parts taken from reference TRBV5-6 and TRBJ1-1, reads DAGVTQSPTHLIKTRGQQVTLRCSPKSGHDTVSWYQQALGQGPQFIFQYYEEEERQRGNFPDRFSGHQFPNYSSELNVNALLLGDSALYLCASSLQGGAEAFFGQGTRLTVV.

The rearrangement joins TRBV7-2 to TRBJ1-1; D gene ambiguous. V was cut by 2 bases and J by 4 bases, with 11 bases left in between. Germline CDR1 reads SGHTA; CDR2 reads FQGNSA. This CDR3 has 14 amino acids. CDR3 loop: CASSLSLLGTEAFF. The CDR3 DNA follows: TGTGCCAGCAGCTTATCACTCCTCGGCACTGAAGCTTTCTTT.

The J gene is TRBJ1-2, the V gene TRBV9; D is ambiguous. Per germline, CDR1 SGDLS and CDR2 YYNGEE. There are 15 residues in the CDR3. Trimming shortened V by 4 bases and J by 5 bases, and 18 bases separated the two germline ends. DNA for the CDR3: TGTGCCAGCAGCCCAGAACCGAGGGCAGCATATGGCTACACCTTC. It specifies CASSPEPRAAYGYTF.

This chain links TRBV7-2 with TRBJ1-2, with TRBD1 matching 7 bases. Germline V gives CDR1 SGHTA, CDR2 FQGNSA. V lost 1 base and J lost 0; bases outside the gene matches: 8. The CDR3 consists of 17 residues. As DNA, the CDR3 is TGTGCCAGCAGCTTAGTAGTGGGGACAGCCGCTAACTATGGCTACACCTTC. Amino acids: CASSLVVGTAANYGYTF.

The rearrangement joins TRBV18 to TRBJ2-3; D is undetermined. V was cut by 4 bases and J by 4 bases, with 15 bases left in between. Germline CDR1 is KGHSH and CDR2 is LQKENI. CDR3 size: 15 residues. DNA for the CDR3: TGTGCCAGCTCACTCGGTCCTAATGTTGCAGATACGCAGTATTTT. This codes for CASSLGPNVADTQYF.

CDR3 DNA sequence: TGCGCCAGCGGACAATCAGGGGGCAACACTGAAGCTTTCTTT. Protein: CASGQSGGNTEAFF. V and J are TRBV5-1 and TRBJ1-1; 8 bases match TRBD1. The CDR3 extends over 14 amino acids. Germline CDR1 SGHRS, CDR2 YFSETQ. With 7 bases clipped from V and 2 bases from J, the junction kept 7 bases outside the gene matches.

The chain recombines TRBV7-9 with TRBJ2-7; a weak D match, TRBD2 (5 bases). This CDR3 contains 14 residues. Germline CDR1 reads SEHNR; CDR2 reads FQNEAQ (reference sequence). Trimming shortened V by 3 bases and J by 2 bases, and 11 bases separated the two germline ends. For the CDR3, the DNA is TGTGCCAGCAGCTTTACCAGCGGAGCCTACGAGCAGTACTTC. As protein: CASSFTSGAYEQYF.

Comments on this clone: The same CDR3 also results from other DNA sequences found in this sample. V usage is TRBV6-5 and J usage is TRBJ1-2; D not resolved. V was shortened by 2 bases and J by 1 base, with 5 bases between the two germline ends. CDR3 length: 13 amino acids. Looked up from germline, CDR1 is MNHEY and CDR2 is SVGAGI. CDR3 in amino acids: CASSYTGNYGYTF. The CDR3 DNA reads as TGTGCCAGCAGTTACACGGGTAACTATGGCTACACCTTC.

The V gene is TRBV10-1, the J gene TRBJ2-5; D perhaps matches TRBD2 (6 bases). The CDR3 covers 16 residues. CDR1 and CDR2 from the germline V gene are WNHNN and SYGVQD (reference sequence). Trimming pared 5 bases from V and 0 bases from J, leaving 16 bases between. CDR3 residues: CASSPSSGTHQETQYF. As DNA, the CDR3 is TGCGCCAGCAGTCCAAGTAGCGGAACCCACCAAGAGACCCAGTACTTC.

This chain connects TRBV5-1 to TRBJ2-1; the D is unclear. CDR1 SGHRS and CDR2 YFSETQ come from the germline V gene. This CDR3 contains 13 residues. Between the trimmed V and J ends, which lost 4 bases and 4 bases, there was a span of 9 bases. CDR3 protein: CASSSVPYNEQFF. CDR3 DNA: TGCGCCAGCAGCAGCGTCCCTTACAATGAGCAGTTCTTC.

This sequence joins TRBV14 and TRBJ2-3, with a weak D call TRBD2 (5 bases). Germline CDR1 is SGHDN and CDR2 is FVKESK. The V and J ends lost 6 bases and 5 bases respectively, with 15 bases between them. The CDR3 loop spans 14 amino acids. Written as DNA, the CDR3 is TGTGCCAGCAGTTTACCCACAGCGGTAGATACGCAGTATTTT. It is translated as CASSLPTAVDTQYF. The variable domain in full, completed from reference TRBV14 and TRBJ2-3, reads EAGVTQFPSHSVIEKGQTVTLRCDPISGHDNLYWYRRVMGKEIKFLLHFVKESKQDESGMPNNRFLAERTGGTYSTLKVQPAELEDSGVYFCASSLPTAVDTQYFGPGTRLTVL.

J is TRBJ1-1 and V is TRBV6-6; TRBD1 matches at 7 bases. Looked up from germline, CDR1 is MNHNY and CDR2 is SVGAGI (reference sequence). CDR3 length equals 14 residues. After removal of 8 bases from V and 4 bases from J, the junction contained 10 bases not matched to a gene. The CDR3 reads CASSSPPGGTEAFF. Here the CDR3 DNA reads TGTGCCAGCTCCTCTCCCCCAGGGGGCACTGAAGCTTTCTTT.

The V gene is TRBV11-2, the J gene TRBJ2-3; maybe TRBD1 (6 bases). The V and J ends lost 1 base and 4 bases respectively, with 18 bases between them. This CDR3 spans 17 amino acids. CDR1 is SGHAT and CDR2 is FQNNGV in the germline V gene. CDR3 sequence: CASSLASDSFWADTQYF. For the CDR3, the DNA is TGTGCCAGCAGCTTAGCCTCGGACAGTTTCTGGGCAGATACGCAGTATTTT.

V gene TRBV14 combines with J gene TRBJ2-5; TRBD1 might be the D (6 bases). CDR1 is SGHDN, CDR2 FVKESK, per germline. V was pared by 3 bases and J by 4 bases, with 9 bases between. The length of the CDR3 is 13 residues. CDR3 in amino acids: CASSQIRGETQYF. CDR3 DNA sequence: TGTGCCAGCAGCCAGATCAGGGGAGAGACCCAGTACTTC.

The chain has TRBV10-2 and TRBJ2-7; D is perhaps TRBD1 (5 bases). Trimming shortened V by 2 bases and J by 5 bases, and 16 bases separated the two germline ends. Germline V lookup: CDR1 WSHSY, CDR2 SAAADI. This CDR3 is 15 amino acids long. CDR3 region: CASSEVRDQGHEQYF. The CDR3 region has the DNA TGCGCCAGCAGTGAGGTTCGCGATCAGGGCCACGAGCAGTACTTC.